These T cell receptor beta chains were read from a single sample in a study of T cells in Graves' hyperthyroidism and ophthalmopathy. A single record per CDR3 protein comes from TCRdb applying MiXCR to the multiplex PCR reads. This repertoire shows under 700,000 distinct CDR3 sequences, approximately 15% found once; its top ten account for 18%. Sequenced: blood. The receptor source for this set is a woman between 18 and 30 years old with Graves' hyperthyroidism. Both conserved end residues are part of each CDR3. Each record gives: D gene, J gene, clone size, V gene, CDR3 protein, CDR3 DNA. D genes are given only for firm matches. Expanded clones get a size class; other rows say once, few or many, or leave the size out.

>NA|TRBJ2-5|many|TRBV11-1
CASSLGDRDYQETQYF
TGTGCCAGCAGCTTGGGAGACAGGGACTACCAAGAGACCCAGTACTTC
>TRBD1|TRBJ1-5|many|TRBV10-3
CAISERDRGPGNQPQHF
TGTGCCATCAGTGAGCGAGACAGGGGGCCCGGCAATCAGCCCCAGCATTTT
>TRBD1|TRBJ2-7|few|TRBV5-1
CASSLAPDRELSYEQYF
TGCGCCAGCAGCTTGGCCCCGGACAGGGAATTGAGCTACGAGCAGTACTTC
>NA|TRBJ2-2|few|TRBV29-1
CSVDREAGELFF
TGCAGCGTTGACAGGGAGGCCGGGGAGCTGTTTTTT
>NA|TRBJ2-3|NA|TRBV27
CASKATDTQYF
TGTGCCAGCAAGGCTACAGATACGCAGTATTTT
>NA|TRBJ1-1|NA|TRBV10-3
CAISWAGTLNTEAFF
TGTGCCATCAGTTGGGCAGGGACTTTGAACACTGAAGCTTTCTTT
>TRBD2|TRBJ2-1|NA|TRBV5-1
CASSLTSGRGNEQFF
TGCGCCAGCAGCTTGACTAGCGGGAGGGGGAATGAGCAGTTCTTC
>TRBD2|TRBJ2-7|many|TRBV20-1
CSARDVGGAYEQYF
TGCAGTGCTAGAGATGTGGGGGGGGCCTACGAGCAGTACTTC
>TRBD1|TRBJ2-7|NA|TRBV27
CASKTGVVGYEQYF
TGTGCCAGCAAGACAGGGGTCGTAGGCTACGAGCAGTACTTC
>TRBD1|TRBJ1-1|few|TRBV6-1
CASKTGTGWTEAFF
TGTGCCAGCAAGACCGGGACAGGGTGGACTGAAGCTTTCTTT